This section outlines one TCR beta chain sequence together with its context. The target of this receptor is not known. Per-base qualities were not stored, and no clone one base away is much larger. TCR CDR3 regions were amplified from genomic DNA by multiplex PCR using the deep immunoSEQ assay. Extracted genomic DNA from each cell subset was spread evenly across all wells of several immunoSEQ 96-well plates, with each plate serving as a replicate. For sorted subsets, 150 to 250 ng genomic DNA, equal to approximately 30,000 T cell genomes, was loaded into each replicate PCR. The purified libraries were quantified using a Qubit 3.0 fluorometer, sized with a Bioanalyzer 2100, and then quantified again using the KAPA Library Quantification kit. A separate single-read 150-cycle Illumina NextSeq 550 flow cell was used to sequence each immunoSEQ 96-well plate. The original pipeline was this. Because the immunoSEQ output held only junctional sequences and lacked quality scores, the filtering could not match the filtering applied to full-length reads. Sequences were annotated with PyIR, a Python wrapper for IgBLAST v1.9, and V/J genes and CDR3 were assigned using IMGT germline references. Reads were removed for weak V/J assignments (E-value above 1e-6), missing CDR3, stop codons, out-of-frame junctions, or ambiguous translated residues. V3J clonotypes were defined as sequences sharing an identical inferred V gene, J gene, and CDR3 amino acid sequence. Percentage overlap between repertoires was calculated by dividing the number of shared unique clonotypes by the size of the smaller repertoire. RTK rarefaction, the Chao1 estimator, and Recon v2.1 estimates of unobserved clonotypes were used to assess repertoire richness. For all TCRbeta clonotypes obtained by the gDNA method from four donors, generation probabilities were computed with OLGA. Drawn from immuneACCESS, this table holds only the in-frame rearrangements with V and J called that TCRdb kept. Clones are partly lost; checked studies trace under half to an unresolved V gene and leave the rest unexplained. The V and J calls and the clone size are those of that table, but D and trimming were determined from the DNA. For this sample the table gives about 2.2 million clones, of which over 85% were detected only once. Around 1.7% of the sample belongs to the ten largest clones.

The entry originates in a study of shared clonotypes between healthy human individuals (dated by TCRdb to 2018 to 2021). In terms of the full investigation: The cohort included a few men and two women between 18 and 49 years of age. For each donor, CD4 naive and CD4 memory were each given three plates, CD8 naive was given two plates, and CD8 memory was given one plate. To increase sequencing depth and limit assay-specific biases, different laboratories used diverse techniques to prepare libraries and sequence TCR repertoires. Per donor, leukapheresis produced somewhere between about 0.85 and 9.5 billion PBMCs. Blood TCR repertoires of five healthy adults were deeply sequenced to estimate repertoire size and the extent of clonotype sharing between individuals.

The germline V gene (reference sequence) provides CDR1 SEHNR and CDR2 FQNEAQ. V drops 3 bases and J drops 1 base, leaving 12 bases in between. Spanning cysteine to phenylalanine, the CDR3 consists of 15 amino acids. Of all the DNA, just the CDR3 is kept, 45 bases in frame from base 1. CD8 naive samples consisted of CD45RO-negative cells that were positively selected for CCR7, yielding a CD45RA+CCR7+ population without TemRA cells. The donors were healthy, HIV-negative adults who had no recently reported acute infections or vaccinations. Only Caucasian adults living in Nashville, Tennessee, USA were represented among the donors. After blood collection by leukapheresis, PBMCs were isolated using Ficoll-Histopaque density gradient centrifugation and then cryopreserved in the vapor phase of liquid nitrogen. Analytical flow cytometry was used to check the purity and quantity of each magnetically sorted T cell population. Each sorted fraction had its genomic DNA isolated and then quantified by UV absorbance on a Nanodrop 2000c.

The investigation overall reported the following: Only blood was sampled, and tissue TCR repertoires likely differ from those in blood. About 5% of naive CD4, 3.5% of naive CD8, 2.3% of memory CD4, and around 0.4% of memory CD8 clonotypes were shared across several donors. Because the study included a small number of donors, the genetic and exposure-history diversity represented was limited. Pairwise subsampling indicated that sequencing depth was expected to affect the degree of clonotype sharing among donors. Estimated clonotype richness was generally larger for naive than for memory subsets. Compared with non-shared clonotypes, the clonotypes found in all four sorted-subset donors had higher generation probabilities. Rarefaction of sorted-subset datasets indicated incomplete sequencing despite the large sequencing depth.

The sample taken for sequencing was naive CD8+ T cells from PBMCs. The cell subset or site label corresponds to: CD45RA+CCR7+. The receptor chain draws on TRBV7-9 and TRBJ2-5; a tentative D call is TRBD1 (6 bases match). The clonotype comes from a man younger than 30 in good health. Some clones in this sample may be carry-over from other donors' samples. CDR3 protein: CASSFTQGPQETQYF. The DNA sequence follows: TGTGCCAGCAGCTTTACACAGGGTCCCCAAGAGACCCAGTACTTC.